Shown below are 27 T cell receptor beta chains from a single sample sequenced in a study of cytomegalovirus exposure and HLA in healthy donors. Measured with immunoSEQ multiplex PCR; TCRdb has only the in-frame clones, and not every one. The table shows roughly 150,000 clones, with about 88% occurring only once. The material sequenced was PBMCs. The source of these receptors is a woman aged 18 to 35 in good health and CMV-seropositive.

This rearrangement joins TRBV11-3 to TRBJ2-1; the D gene is possibly TRBD2 (5 bases). This CDR3 spans 17 amino acids. The V and J ends lost 1 base and 0 bases respectively, with 13 bases between them. Germline CDR1 SGHNT, CDR2 YENEEA. CDR3 amino acids: CASSLGRRVSSYNEQFF. In DNA form, the CDR3 reads TGTGCCAGCAGCTTAGGACGGCGGGTGAGCTCCTACAATGAGCAGTTCTTC.

The chain has TRBV18 and TRBJ1-5, with D maybe TRBD1 (6 bases). This CDR3 has 14 residues. Per the germline V gene, CDR1 is KGHSH and CDR2 is LQKENI. Trimming removed 4 bases from V and 3 bases from J, with 10 bases in between. CDR3 in amino acids: CASSLGGVNQPQHF. CDR3 sequence (DNA): TGTGCCAGCTCACTAGGGGGAGTCAATCAGCCCCAGCATTTT.

This clone was seen more than once but under ten times. Additional DNA sequences in this sample encode the identical CDR3. V usage is TRBV7-2 and J usage is TRBJ2-3; TRBD1 aligns across 7 bases. The junction had 2 bases not matched to a gene; V was cut back by 1 base and J by 4 bases. From germline, CDR1 is SGHTA and CDR2 FQGNSA. CDR3 length: 14 amino acids. This CDR3 reads CASSLDQGADTQYF. CDR3 nucleotides: TGTGCCAGCAGCTTAGACCAGGGGGCAGATACGCAGTATTTT.

The chain has TRBV7-9 and TRBJ1-1, with no clear D. V was pared by 3 bases and J by 0 bases, with 11 bases between. There are 15 residues in the CDR3. Per the germline V gene, CDR1 is SEHNR and CDR2 is FQNEAQ (reference sequence). Here the CDR3 reads CASSFPGRVNTEAFF. The CDR3 bases are TGTGCCAGCAGCTTTCCCGGTAGAGTGAACACTGAAGCTTTCTTT.

The chain is built from TRBV7-9 and TRBJ2-7; D uncertain. V lost 4 bases to trimming and J lost 5 bases, with 9 bases between them. The germline CDR1 and CDR2 sequences are SEHNR and FQNEAQ (reference sequence). The length of the CDR3 is 12 residues. The CDR3 DNA reads as TGTGCCAGCAGCTCCGGGTTCCACGAGCAGTACTTC. Protein sequence: CASSSGFHEQYF.

This clone was seen a single time. This rearrangement joins TRBV29-1 to TRBJ1-1; maybe TRBD1 (5 bases). Trimming pared 7 bases from V and 7 bases from J, leaving 16 bases between. Germline loops: CDR1 SQVTM, CDR2 ANQGSEA. CDR3 length equals 12 residues. CDR3 in amino acids: CSAGGRYSEAFF. CDR3 bases: TGCAGCGCGGGGGGAAGATATAGTGAAGCTTTCTTT.

The chain links TRBV4-3 to TRBJ2-7, with 7 bases aligning to TRBD2. The CDR3 contains 14 residues. Germline CDR1 LGHNA, CDR2 YSLEER. V dropped 2 bases and J dropped 5; count of bases not matched to a gene: 6. The CDR3 here is CASSQLGSGDEQYF. The CDR3 bases are TGCGCCAGCAGCCAACTAGGAAGCGGGGACGAGCAGTACTTC.

This chain's CDR3 is CASSLALVGEWTQYF. CDR3 sequence (DNA): TGCGCCAGCAGCTTGGCCTTAGTGGGAGAATGGACGCAGTATTTT. The chain is built from TRBV5-1 and TRBJ2-3, with D possibly being TRBD2 (5 bases). The germline gives CDR1 SGHRS, CDR2 YFSETQ. The CDR3 length is 15 residues. Trimming shortened V by 0 bases and J by 9 bases, and 17 bases separated the two germline ends.

The rearrangement joins TRBV28 to TRBJ1-5; TRBD1 matches 7 bases. Germline CDR1 reads MDHEN; CDR2 reads SYDVKM. The CDR3 sequence is 18 residues long. Germline trimming cut 2 bases from V and 0 bases from J; bases unmatched to any gene: 10. CDR3 DNA sequence: TGTGCCAGCAGTTTACCCCGGACAGGCCTCTCTAGCAATCAGCCCCAGCATTTT. Protein: CASSLPRTGLSSNQPQHF.

The chain uses TRBV6-6 and TRBJ2-2, with a weak D call TRBD2 (6 bases). V was cut by 6 bases and J by 5 bases, with 10 bases left in between. Looked up from germline, CDR1 is MNHNY and CDR2 is SVGAGI (reference sequence). The CDR3 contains 13 residues. CDR3 region: CASRLSGTGELFF. The CDR3 DNA reads as TGTGCCAGCAGGTTGAGCGGGACCGGGGAGCTGTTTTTT.

This chain connects TRBV6-5 to TRBJ1-1; D not certain. Germline V gene lookup returns CDR1 MNHEY and CDR2 SVGAGI. The CDR3 is made up of 15 amino acids. Trimming took off 0 bases at V and 6 bases at J, with 14 bases between the two ends. In nucleotides, the CDR3 is TGTGCCAGCAGTTACTCGGACGGGTTGAGGGCTGAAGCTTTCTTT. This translates into CASSYSDGLRAEAFF.

The CDR3 DNA reads as TGTGCCAGTAGCCCCGACGGTTCCCCGACTTATGGCTACACCTTC. Its translation: CASSPDGSPTYGYTF. The chain couples TRBV19 to TRBJ1-2; D is undetermined. Germline CDR1 and CDR2: LNHDA and SQIVND (reference sequence). Trimming pared 6 bases from V and 5 bases from J, leaving 19 bases between. CDR3 length: 15 amino acids.

J is TRBJ2-7 and V is TRBV4-1; 8 bases map to TRBD2. Germline lookup yields CDR1 MGHRA and CDR2 YSYEKL. CDR3 length: 14 amino acids. The V segment lost 1 base and the J segment 2 bases; nucleotides outside the gene matches: 1. CDR3: CASSQGAGAYEQYF. Here the CDR3 DNA reads TGCGCCAGCAGCCAAGGAGCGGGGGCCTACGAGCAGTACTTC.

A remark on this clone: An end of the junction differs from the germline gene, which may be a read error. This chain connects TRBV30 to TRBJ2-7; D perhaps matches TRBD2 (6 bases). CDR3 length equals 13 residues. The germline V gene has CDR1 GTSNPN and CDR2 SVGIG (reference sequence). The CDR3 sequence: CAWSRRASHEQYF. The CDR3 DNA sequence: TGTGCCTGGAGTCGGAGGGCCTCCCACGAGCAGTACTTC.

This chain joins TRBV27 and TRBJ2-1; possibly TRBD1 for D (6 bases). CDR3 length: 18 residues. V shed 7 bases and J shed 0 bases, with 22 bases lying between them. The germline V gene has CDR1 MNHEY and CDR2 SMNVEV (reference sequence). This chain's CDR3 is CASNRGWGPDSSYNEQFF. CDR3 in DNA: TGTGCCAGCAATCGCGGGTGGGGGCCCGACAGCTCCTACAATGAGCAGTTCTTC.

The V and J genes are TRBV12-5 and TRBJ2-3; 9 positions match TRBD1. The J segment lost 4 bases and the V segment lost 0 bases, leaving 8 bases of the junction unmatched. The CDR3 loop spans 17 amino acids. Per the germline V gene, CDR1 is LGHNT and CDR2 is FRNRAP. The CDR3 spells CASGLVGGQGFPDTQYF. CDR3 nucleotides: TGTGCTAGTGGTTTGGTAGGGGGACAGGGATTCCCAGATACGCAGTATTTT.

The V gene is TRBV7-8, the J gene TRBJ2-5, with a weak D call TRBD2 (6 bases). Germline V gives CDR1 SGHVS, CDR2 FQNEAQ. This CDR3 is 14 amino acids long. Trimming stripped 3 bases from V and 2 bases from J, with 10 bases between. CDR3: CASSFAGQQETQYF. CDR3 DNA sequence: TGTGCCAGCAGCTTTGCGGGGCAGCAAGAGACCCAGTACTTC.

The chain couples TRBV27 to TRBJ2-1; D is uncertain. Germline V CDR1 and CDR2: MNHEY, SMNVEV (reference sequence). The CDR3 runs to 13 residues. Trimming stripped 3 bases from V and 5 bases from J, with 8 bases between. CDR3 coding DNA: TGTGCCAGCAGTTTCGGCGGAGACAATGAGCAGTTCTTC. Its protein product is CASSFGGDNEQFF.

The rearrangement joins TRBV6-6 to TRBJ2-2; 8 nucleotides align to TRBD2. Germline V gene data show CDR1 as MNHNY and CDR2 as SVGAGI (reference sequence). CDR3 length: 15 residues. The trim removed 2 bases at V and 5 bases at J, leaving 4 bases unmatched. The CDR3 region has the DNA TGTGCCAGCAGTTACCGATTAGCGGGAACCGGGGAGCTGTTTTTT. It translates to CASSYRLAGTGELFF.

The J gene is TRBJ1-2, the V gene TRBV27, with 8 bases aligning to TRBD1. With 6 bases clipped from V and 3 bases from J, the junction kept 6 bases outside the gene matches. CDR1 and CDR2 from the germline V gene are MNHEY and SMNVEV (reference sequence). The CDR3 sequence is 14 residues long. CDR3 residues: CASRRQGRHYGYTF. The CDR3 coding sequence is TGTGCCAGCAGGAGACAGGGGCGTCACTATGGCTACACCTTC.

The genes are TRBV5-1 and TRBJ1-2; the match to TRBD1 covers 9 bases. Germline V gene lookup returns CDR1 SGHRS and CDR2 YFSETQ. The CDR3 length is 15 residues. The trim removed 0 bases at V and 0 bases at J, leaving 0 bases unmatched. The DNA for the CDR3 is TGCGCCAGCAGCTTGGGGACAGGGGCTAACTATGGCTACACCTTC. This sequence encodes CASSLGTGANYGYTF.

The chain is built from TRBV7-2 and TRBJ2-7; the D gene is possibly TRBD1 (6 bases). Germline-derived CDR1 and CDR2 are SGHTA and FQGNSA. The CDR3 covers 12 residues. Trimming cost V 5 bases and J 5 bases, with 10 bases left between them. The CDR3 bases are TGTGCCAGCAGCGCGACAGGTCACGAGCAGTACTTC. Encoded protein: CASSATGHEQYF.

The chain couples TRBV27 to TRBJ1-5; 7 nucleotides line up with TRBD1. J lost 4 bases, V lost 5 bases, and 8 bases had no gene match. The germline V gene encodes CDR1 MNHEY and CDR2 SMNVEV (reference sequence). This CDR3 region has 15 residues. The CDR3 reads CASSPTGRLNQPQHF. In DNA, the CDR3 is TGTGCCAGCAGTCCGACAGGGAGGCTGAATCAGCCCCAGCATTTT.

V and J are TRBV5-6 and TRBJ1-1; the match to TRBD1 covers 8 bases. The CDR3 runs to 16 residues. Germline V gene lookup returns CDR1 SGHDT and CDR2 YYEEEE. Trimming removed 0 bases from V and 1 base from J; junction bases left unmatched: 5. The CDR3 nucleotides read TGTGCCAGCAGCTTGGGGCCTCAGGGGGCGAACACTGAAGCTTTCTTT. Protein: CASSLGPQGANTEAFF.

The chain has TRBV6-5 and TRBJ2-1; D uncertain. The CDR3 length is 13 residues. Trimming left V 1 base short and J 9 bases short, with 10 bases between. The germline CDR1 and CDR2 sequences are MNHEY and SVGAGI. The CDR3 here is CASSYFIESEQFF. Here the CDR3 DNA reads TGTGCCAGCAGTTACTTTATCGAGAGTGAGCAGTTCTTC.

This clone was detected only once. The CDR3 protein is CAWSVAETFYEQYF. DNA of the CDR3: TGTGCCTGGAGTGTAGCGGAGACCTTCTACGAGCAGTACTTC. The chain couples TRBV30 to TRBJ2-7; TRBD2 might be the D (5 bases). Per the germline V gene, CDR1 is GTSNPN and CDR2 is SVGIG (reference sequence). V dropped 0 bases and J dropped 3 bases, with 12 bases sitting between them. CDR3 length equals 14 residues.

The V call is TRBV27, the J call TRBJ2-7; 7 bases are a match to TRBD1. CDR3 length equals 16 residues. The ends lost 5 bases at V and 3 bases at J; junction bases unmatched: 13. Germline V gene sequence: CDR1 MNHEY, CDR2 SMNVEV (reference sequence). CDR3 amino acids: CASSLHAPRDSYEQYF. CDR3 bases: TGTGCCAGCAGTCTACACGCCCCCCGGGACAGCTACGAGCAGTACTTC.